These T cell receptor beta chains were read from a single sample in a study of blood T cells in healthy people across ages. TCRdb analysed the 5' RACE reads with MiXCR anew, one entry per CDR3 protein. The data contain about 640,000 distinct CDR3 sequences, under 65% of them singletons. Sequenced sample: blood. Receptors were obtained from a man aged 55 to 69 in good health. Each CDR3 is given with its conserved first and last residue. A D gene is named only where the DNA matches it firmly. Size tells how often a clone was seen (once, few, many) or the class of an expanded clone, and some rows leave it out.

clone size | D gene | J gene | V gene | CDR3 protein | CDR3 DNA
few | NA | TRBJ2-5 | TRBV10-1 | CASSEPEQETQYF | TGCGCCAGCAGTGAGCCGGAGCAAGAGACCCAGTACTTC
NA | TRBD2 | TRBJ2-3 | TRBV20-1 | CSASRSSGGGDTQYF | TGCAGTGCTAGTCGCTCTAGCGGGGGGGGGGATACGCAGTATTTT
NA | NA | TRBJ2-3 | TRBV29-1 | CSVGRYGRGDTQYF | TGCAGCGTTGGGCGCTACGGGAGAGGAGATACGCAGTATTTT
NA | TRBD2 | TRBJ2-3 | TRBV10-3 | CAIKGSGGARDTQYF | TGTGCCATCAAGGGTAGCGGGGGGGCCAGAGATACGCAGTATTTT
NA | NA | TRBJ2-7 | TRBV9 | CASSPLGTSYEQYF | TGTGCCAGCAGCCCGTTAGGGACATCCTACGAGCAGTACTTC
NA | TRBD1 | TRBJ1-6 | TRBV20-1 | CSVRPRGYSPLHF | TGCAGTGTTAGGCCCAGGGGGTACTCACCCCTCCACTTT
NA | NA | TRBJ2-5 | TRBV7-2 | CASSLGPRTAYQETQYF | TGTGCCAGCAGCTTAGGGCCTAGAACAGCGTACCAAGAGACCCAGTACTTC
NA | TRBD2 | TRBJ2-5 | TRBV7-2 | CASSYSFRGGLGETQYF | TGTGCCAGCAGCTACTCTTTTCGGGGGGGCCTAGGAGAGACCCAGTACTTC
NA | NA | TRBJ1-2 | TRBV29-1 | CSAPDQSYVYTF | TGCAGCGCCCCGGATCAGAGCTATGTCTACACCTTC
NA | TRBD1 | TRBJ2-7 | TRBV7-8 | CASRPDRGPYEQYF | TGTGCCAGCAGACCTGACAGGGGCCCCTACGAGCAGTACTTC
NA | TRBD2 | TRBJ2-5 | TRBV3-1 | CASSPWTSSETQYF | TGTGCCAGCAGCCCCTGGACTAGCTCGGAGACCCAGTACTTC
few | NA | TRBJ2-4 | TRBV11-2 | CASSPSWGEGNIQYF | TGTGCCAGCAGCCCTAGTTGGGGGGAAGGAAACATTCAGTACTTC
NA | NA | TRBJ2-3 | TRBV27 | CASSLLPPGNTQYF | TGTGCCAGCAGTTTACTCCCCCCCGGGAATACGCAGTATTTT
NA | NA | TRBJ2-1 | TRBV20-1 | CSVSELANEQFF | TGCAGTGTCAGCGAACTAGCCAATGAGCAGTTCTTC
NA | NA | TRBJ2-1 | TRBV2 | CASSERRISEQFF | TGTGCCAGCAGTGAACGACGGATCTCCGAGCAGTTCTTC
NA | NA | TRBJ1-6 | TRBV7-2 | CASSLAPGGRDSPLHF | TGTGCCAGCAGCTTAGCCCCGGGAGGGAGGGATTCACCCCTCCACTTT
NA | NA | TRBJ2-1 | TRBV7-2 | CASSLSRETQFF | TGTGCCAGCAGCCTTTCTCGGGAGACCCAGTTCTTC
few | TRBD2 | TRBJ2-1 | TRBV6-6 | CASLLAGQPGEQFF | TGTGCCAGCCTCCTAGCGGGGCAACCGGGGGAGCAGTTCTTC
NA | NA | TRBJ2-3 | TRBV20-1 | CSAREFTDTQYF | TGCAGTGCCAGGGAGTTCACAGATACGCAGTATTTT
NA | NA | TRBJ2-5 | TRBV20-1 | CSAGLPGTPLGTQYF | TGCAGTGCTGGACTCCCTGGGACCCCCCTGGGGACCCAGTACTTC
NA | TRBD2 | TRBJ2-7 | TRBV10-2 | CASSESSGGSLYEQYF | TGCGCCAGCAGTGAGTCTAGCGGGGGGAGTCTCTACGAGCAGTACTTC
NA | NA | TRBJ2-7 | TRBV6-5 | CASMGSIWSYEQYF | TGTGCCAGCATGGGGTCCATCTGGTCGTACGAGCAGTACTTC
few | NA | TRBJ2-5 | TRBV6-5 | CASRSLDSQYF | TGTGCCAGCAGATCCCTAGACAGCCAGTACTTC
few | TRBD1 | TRBJ1-4 | TRBV4-1 | CASARGGQGDEKLFF | TGCGCCAGCGCCCGAGGCGGACAGGGAGACGAAAAACTGTTTTTT
NA | NA | TRBJ2-1 | TRBV6-5 | CASSGRAGVDEQFF | TGTGCCAGCAGTGGACGGGCAGGCGTCGATGAGCAGTTCTTC
few | TRBD1 | TRBJ1-2 | TRBV9 | CASSPKPDRDYGYTF | TGTGCCAGCAGCCCCAAACCGGACAGGGACTATGGCTACACCTTC
NA | TRBD1 | TRBJ2-3 | TRBV12-3/TRBV12-4 | CASRCRGGGDTQYF | TGTGCCAGCAGGTGCAGAGGGGGCGGAGATACGCAGTATTTT
NA | NA | TRBJ2-1 | TRBV11-2 | CASRLARAASYNEQFF | TGTGCCAGCAGGCTCGCTAGGGCGGCCTCCTACAATGAGCAGTTCTTC
NA | TRBD2 | TRBJ2-5 | TRBV12-3/TRBV12-4 | CASSIGTSGGSRGETQYF | TGTGCCAGCAGTATAGGGACTAGCGGGGGATCCAGGGGAGAGACCCAGTACTTC
NA | NA | TRBJ2-3 | TRBV7-8 | CASITGSTDTQYF | TGTGCCAGCATTACGGGGAGCACAGATACGCAGTATTTT
once | NA | TRBJ2-7 | TRBV14 | CASSQDRLRAPHCQYF | TGTGCCAGCAGCCAAGACCGCCTTAGGGCTCCCCACTGTCAGTACTTC
NA | TRBD1 | TRBJ2-1 | TRBV5-1 | CASSLGQETNEQFF | TGCGCCAGCAGCTTAGGACAGGAGACCAATGAGCAGTTCTTC
NA | TRBD1 | TRBJ1-1 | TRBV14 | CASSLRTGVNTEAFF | TGTGCCAGCAGCCTTCGGACAGGAGTGAACACTGAAGCTTTCTTT
NA | NA | TRBJ2-2 | TRBV18 | CASSPTIHRENTGELFF | TGTGCCAGCTCACCAACTATACACCGGGAGAACACCGGGGAGCTGTTTTTT
NA | NA | TRBJ2-1 | TRBV2 | CASSGQTGDEQFF | TGTGCCAGCAGTGGCCAAACTGGGGATGAGCAGTTCTTC
many | NA | TRBJ1-2 | TRBV4-1 | CASSQGTDYGYTF | TGCGCCAGCAGCCAAGGGACAGACTATGGCTACACCTTC
NA | TRBD2 | TRBJ2-1 | TRBV28 | CASLGGGNYNEQFF | TGTGCCAGCCTTGGGGGGGGTAACTACAATGAGCAGTTCTTC
NA | NA | TRBJ1-4 | TRBV21-1 | CASSKARQSNEKLFF | TGTGCCAGCAGCAAAGCCCGACAGAGTAATGAAAAACTGTTTTTT
once | NA | TRBJ1-4 | TRBV15 | CATSRDGTPATNEKLFF | TGTGCCACCAGCAGAGACGGGACACCAGCAACTAATGAAAAACTGTTTTTT
few | NA | TRBJ1-2 | TRBV6-5 | CASSYGGQGDGYTF | TGTGCCAGCAGTTACGGGGGTCAGGGCGACGGCTACACCTTC